The next 4 T cell receptor beta chains were all read from a single sample in a study of cytomegalovirus exposure and HLA in healthy donors. Primers for the PCR totalled 60 Vbeta and 13 Jbeta. Assay used: immunoSEQ multiplex PCR; TCRdb lists only in-frame clones, some missing. Among approximately 220,000 clones listed, about 81% were seen once. The material sequenced was PBMCs. The origin of the receptors is a man aged 40-50 years in good health and CMV-seropositive.

The V call is TRBV5-6, the J call TRBJ1-2; D perhaps matches TRBD1 (6 bases). The V gene lost 4 bases and the J gene lost 3 bases, with 16 bases spanning the gap. CDR3 length: 15 residues. Looked up from germline, CDR1 is SGHDT and CDR2 is YYEEEE. The CDR3 region has the DNA TGTGCCAGCAGCCCCCTGGCACAGGGACACTATGGCTACACCTTC. Translated, it gives CASSPLAQGHYGYTF.

The J gene is TRBJ2-5, the V gene TRBV28, with a weak D call TRBD2 (5 bases). The V end lost 5 bases, the J end lost 5 bases, and 15 bases lay between the germline ends. This CDR3 is 14 amino acids long. CDR1 and CDR2 (germline): MDHEN, SYDVKM. In DNA form, the CDR3 reads TGTGCCAGCAGTCGGACCCCGGAGGTGGAGACCCAGTACTTC. Translated: CASSRTPEVETQYF.

This chain joins TRBV12-5 and TRBJ1-4, with D perhaps TRBD1 (6 bases). This CDR3 has 15 amino acids. Germline V gene sequence: CDR1 LGHNT, CDR2 FRNRAP. The V end was cut by 1 base, the J end by 3 bases, with 9 bases between. This CDR3 is CASGLGQAANEKLFF. CDR3 nucleotide sequence: TGTGCTAGTGGTTTGGGACAGGCAGCTAATGAAAAACTGTTTTTT.

The V call is TRBV19, the J call TRBJ2-1; 7 bases match TRBD2. V lost 6 bases, J lost 6 bases, and 2 bases stayed unmatched. The CDR3 runs to 12 residues. Germline V gives CDR1 LNHDA, CDR2 SQIVND (reference sequence). CDR3 sequence: CASRTSRNEQFF. In DNA form, the CDR3 reads TGTGCCAGTAGGACTAGCCGCAATGAGCAGTTCTTC.